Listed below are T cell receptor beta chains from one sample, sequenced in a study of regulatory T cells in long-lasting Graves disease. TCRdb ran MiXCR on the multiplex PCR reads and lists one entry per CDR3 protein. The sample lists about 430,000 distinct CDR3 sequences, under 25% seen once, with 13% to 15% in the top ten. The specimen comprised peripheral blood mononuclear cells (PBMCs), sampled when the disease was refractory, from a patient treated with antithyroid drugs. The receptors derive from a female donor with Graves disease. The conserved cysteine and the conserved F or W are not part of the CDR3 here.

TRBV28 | ASSFPSEEQF
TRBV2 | ASTASYSNQPQH
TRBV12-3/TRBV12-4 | ASTNGGNQPQH
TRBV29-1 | SVGDPRGRMNTEAF
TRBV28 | ASRTGGNTGELF
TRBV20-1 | SARVRELNTEAF
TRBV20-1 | SATAGDSHSGNTIY
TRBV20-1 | SARALGLISYEQY
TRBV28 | ASSSRRELF
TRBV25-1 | ASSEDGGSYEQY
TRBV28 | ASSLGRVYEQY
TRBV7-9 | ASSPPGTSGRAFYEQY
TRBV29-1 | SVQDSKNQPQH
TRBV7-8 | ASSTDRGNQPQH
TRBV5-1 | ASRTSGSVEQY
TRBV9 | ASSPSQSSPLH
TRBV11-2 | ASSLSPSQY
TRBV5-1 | ASSRTGLATNEKLF
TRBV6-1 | ASRQGSGTRNIQY
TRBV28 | ASSFSLAGDTQY
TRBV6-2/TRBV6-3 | ASSYGTSGRRTGELF
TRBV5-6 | ASSLIFSGANVLT
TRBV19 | ATADNPYGYA
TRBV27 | ASSPYTQTGTYEQY
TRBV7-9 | ASSLGTLKNTGELF
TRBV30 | AQTGTGGEKLF
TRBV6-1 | ASSDWASGHKTDTQY
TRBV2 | ASRRQHRDYSYEQY
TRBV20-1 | SARDDHTEAF
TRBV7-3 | ASNPRDRDQPQH
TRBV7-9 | ASSFLRTGGSYEQY
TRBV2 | ASSEALRQSNTGELF
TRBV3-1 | ASSQAGDVSYEQY
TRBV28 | ASRLSINYEQY
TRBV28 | ASSLTGVNSPLH
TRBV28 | ASNRAGGVSYEQY
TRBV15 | ATSRVGRTQETQY
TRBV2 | ASSEGGNEQF
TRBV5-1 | ASSPLDRDGETQY
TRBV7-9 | ASSLDDRLETQY
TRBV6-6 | ASSYSMPSAYEQY
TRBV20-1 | SAPGQFNTGELF
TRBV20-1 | RVRDRSSYEQY
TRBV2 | ASRAIQGSNQPQH
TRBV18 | ASSPAGGLYEQY
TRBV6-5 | ASSYSGTGDYGYT
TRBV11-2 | ASSLEQHYEQY
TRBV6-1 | ASSETGPPYEQY
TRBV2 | ASSGGEAPLH
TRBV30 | AWSVRRDEKLF
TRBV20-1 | SARARGDEQY
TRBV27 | ASGGTSGVGGQF
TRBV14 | ASSSRDTGETQY
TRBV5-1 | ASSLEPDSNQPQH
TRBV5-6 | ASSLEVGGKLF
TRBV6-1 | ASSPSDSPQPLH
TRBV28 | ASSLHRLAKNIQY